The clone carrying this T cell receptor beta chain was seen only a few times. Sequence at one end of the junction differs from germline and may be a read error. The data are from a study of cytomegalovirus exposure and HLA in healthy donors. Germline lookup yields CDR1 SQVTM and CDR2 ANQGSEA. This CDR3 comprises 11 residues. PCR involved 60 Vbeta and 13 Jbeta primers. Generated by immunoSEQ multiplex PCR, the TCRdb table keeps only in-frame clones and is missing some. The top ten clones hold over 1% of a sample with about 140,000 clones, roughly 76% of them seen once. The sequence was obtained from a middle-aged woman in good health and CMV-seronegative. This rearrangement joins TRBV29-1 to TRBJ1-1, with D possibly TRBD1 on 6 matching bases. The sequencing sample was made of PBMCs. The CDR3 nucleotides read TGCAGCGCTGAAGGGGGAGAAGAAGCTTTCTTT. Translation gives CSAEGGEEAFF.